These 27 T cell receptor beta chains were sequenced from one sample in a study of cytomegalovirus exposure and HLA in healthy donors. Use of 60 Vbeta and 13 Jbeta primers characterized the PCR. Measured with immunoSEQ multiplex PCR; TCRdb has only the in-frame clones, and not every one. The sample has some 190,000 clones; about four fifths are singletons. Specimen: PBMCs. Receptors originate from a female donor in good health and CMV-seronegative.

The chain has TRBV9 and TRBJ2-2; 9 positions match TRBD1. Germline V gene sequence: CDR1 SGDLS, CDR2 YYNGEE. The CDR3 is 14 amino acids. Trimming cost V 7 bases and J 6 bases; bases outside gene matches: 7. The CDR3 DNA reads TGTGCCAGCGGCACAGGGGGCCGAGCCGGGGAGCTGTTTTTT. Its protein is CASGTGGRAGELFF.

This clone was counted only a few times. This chain connects TRBV13 to TRBJ2-5, with 8 bases that match TRBD2. V dropped 6 bases and J dropped 3; count of bases not matched to a gene: 6. The CDR3 runs 14 residues. The germline V gene encodes CDR1 PRHDT and CDR2 FYEKMQ (reference sequence). Here the CDR3 reads CASSWRGVKETQYF. The CDR3 DNA follows: TGTGCCAGCAGTTGGCGGGGGGTCAAAGAGACCCAGTACTTC.

The chain couples TRBV27 to TRBJ2-1; 11 nucleotides match TRBD2. The CDR3 length is 15 residues. Germline assignment: CDR1 MNHEY and CDR2 SMNVEV (reference sequence). J was trimmed by 4 bases and V by 6 bases; bases with no gene match: 5. The CDR3 loop is CASSRLAGLYNEQFF. The CDR3 region has the DNA TGTGCCAGCAGCAGACTAGCGGGACTGTACAATGAGCAGTTCTTC.

The chain recombines TRBV5-1 with TRBJ2-5, with 9 bases that match TRBD1. The CDR3 contains 18 residues. With V trimmed by 0 bases and J by 8 bases, 17 bases remained unmatched. Germline CDR1 reads SGHRS; CDR2 reads YFSETQ. The CDR3, as DNA: TGCGCCAGCAGCTTGGGGGACAGGGCAAAAAATACCCTAGAAACCCAGTACTTC. It translates to CASSLGDRAKNTLETQYF.

The chain links TRBV4-3 to TRBJ2-2; 10 bases are shared with TRBD2. CDR3 length: 16 amino acids. V lost 2 bases and J lost 3; bases outside the gene matches: 3. Germline-derived CDR1 and CDR2 are LGHNA and YSLEER. The CDR3 region has the DNA TGCGCCAGCAGCCAACGGACTAGCGGATACACCGGGGAGCTGTTTTTT. Translation gives CASSQRTSGYTGELFF.

The chain combines TRBV28 with TRBJ1-2; unclear D gene. V was shortened by 3 bases and J by 0 bases, with 14 bases between the two germline ends. Germline V CDR1 and CDR2: MDHEN, SYDVKM. CDR3 length equals 16 residues. DNA of the CDR3: TGTGCCAGCAGTTTGGTTCTAAGTTTAGCTAACTATGGCTACACCTTC. This sequence encodes CASSLVLSLANYGYTF.

The CDR3 sequence is CASSFGRGRGNSETQYF. The CDR3 DNA follows: TGTGCCAGCAGTTTCGGACGGGGCAGGGGGAATTCCGAGACCCAGTACTTC. The rearrangement links TRBV27 to TRBJ2-5; 7 bases agree with TRBD1. Germline assignment: CDR1 MNHEY and CDR2 SMNVEV (reference sequence). The V and J ends lost 3 bases and 5 bases, in that order; junction bases with no gene match: 15. The CDR3 length is 17 residues.

The chain has TRBV5-1 and TRBJ2-5, with D maybe TRBD2 (5 bases). Germline V gene sequence: CDR1 SGHRS, CDR2 YFSETQ. This CDR3 spans 17 amino acids. The V gene lost 2 bases and the J gene lost 1 base, with 18 bases spanning the gap. The CDR3 reads CASSFLGKSGSQETQYF. The CDR3 nucleotides are TGCGCCAGCAGCTTCCTGGGGAAAAGCGGAAGCCAAGAGACCCAGTACTTC.

The gene calls are TRBV5-1 and TRBJ2-1; 9 nucleotides align to TRBD1. This CDR3 region has 14 residues. Germline V gene lookup returns CDR1 SGHRS and CDR2 YFSETQ. Trimming took 4 bases from V and 5 from J; bases not matched to a gene: 4. The CDR3, as DNA: TGCGCCAGCAGCCCAAGGACAGGGGACAATGAGCAGTTCTTC. As protein: CASSPRTGDNEQFF.

This clone was detected a few times. V is TRBV6-1 and J is TRBJ2-3, with a tentative D call TRBD2 (7 bases). Germline lookup yields CDR1 MNHNS and CDR2 SASEGT. This CDR3 is built from 15 residues. Trimming pared 2 bases from V and 7 bases from J, leaving 16 bases between. The CDR3 here is CASSERGGAQYTQYF. CDR3 DNA sequence: TGTGCCAGCAGTGAAAGGGGGGGGGCACAGTATACGCAGTATTTT.

V is TRBV7-9 and J is TRBJ1-2, with 7 bases aligning to TRBD1. The germline CDR1 and CDR2 sequences are SEHNR and FQNEAQ (reference sequence). CDR3 length: 11 amino acids. With V trimmed by 10 bases and J by 6 bases, 5 bases remained unmatched. The CDR3 nucleotides are TGTGCCACCCGGACAGGAGATGGCTACACCTTC. Its translation: CATRTGDGYTF.

This chain uses TRBV7-8 with TRBJ1-4; TRBD1 matches at 11 bases. The CDR3 contains 17 residues. The germline V gene encodes CDR1 SGHVS and CDR2 FQNEAQ. Unmatched junction bases numbered 10, after V lost 5 bases and J lost 5 bases. The CDR3 DNA reads as TGTGCCAGCAGCCTACTCGGACAGGGGGCGTACAATGAAAAACTGTTTTTT. Protein: CASSLLGQGAYNEKLFF.

The chain carries TRBV6-1 and TRBJ1-1, with TRBD1 identical over 9 bases. J lost 7 bases, V lost 6 bases, and 3 bases had no gene match. The germline V gene encodes CDR1 MNHNS and CDR2 SASEGT. CDR3 size: 12 residues. The DNA of the CDR3 is TGTGCCAGCAGGTGGGGACAGGGTGAAGCTTTCTTT. This encodes CASRWGQGEAFF.

Comments on this clone: Other nucleotide sequences in the sample specify the same CDR3. This CDR3 is CAISESSGGQETQYF. The CDR3 DNA follows: TGTGCCATCAGTGAGTCGAGCGGCGGCCAAGAGACCCAGTACTTC. The chain joins TRBV10-3 to TRBJ2-5; TRBD2 is a possible D gene (5 bases). V shed 0 bases and J shed 1 base, with 9 bases lying between them. CDR3 length equals 15 residues. The germline V gene has CDR1 ENHRY and CDR2 SYGVKD.

This clone was observed a handful of times. CDR3 nucleotide sequence: TGCGCCAGCAGCCAAGTACTAGCGGGAGGCCTAGCGTCCTACGAGCAGTACTTC. Amino acids: CASSQVLAGGLASYEQYF. The chain links TRBV4-3 to TRBJ2-7; 12 bases match TRBD2. The length of the CDR3 is 18 residues. The V gene's germline CDR1 is LGHNA and CDR2 YSLEER. The ends lost 1 base at V and 1 base at J; junction bases unmatched: 8.

The table lists this clone with a count of one. This rearrangement joins TRBV7-8 to TRBJ2-5; possible D gene TRBD1, 5 bases. Germline CDR1 reads SGHVS; CDR2 reads FQNEAQ. This CDR3 has 15 amino acids. V shed 1 base and J shed 1 base, with 10 bases lying between them. The CDR3 bases are TGTGCCAGCAGCTTAGGGGGCAGCCGCCAAGAGACCCAGTACTTC. Amino acid sequence: CASSLGGSRQETQYF.

This clone occurred once. V usage is TRBV30 and J usage is TRBJ2-1; D is perhaps TRBD1 (7 bases). Between the trimmed V and J ends, which lost 2 bases and 9 bases, there was a span of 14 bases. The CDR3 extends over 13 amino acids. Germline V gene data show CDR1 as GTSNPN and CDR2 as SVGIG (reference sequence). The CDR3 here is CAWSPTGEAEQFF. In DNA, the CDR3 is TGTGCCTGGAGTCCCACAGGGGAGGCTGAGCAGTTCTTC.

This clone was picked up a small number of times. The V call is TRBV5-4, the J call TRBJ2-5; possible D gene TRBD1, 5 bases. V was trimmed by 4 bases and J by 1 base, leaving 11 bases between them. Germline-derived CDR1 and CDR2 are SGHNT and YYREEE (reference sequence). This CDR3 has 14 amino acids. CDR3 nucleotide sequence: TGTGCCAGCAGCCCTAGAAGGGGCCAAGAGACCCAGTACTTC. Its protein product is CASSPRRGQETQYF.

The rearrangement uses TRBV6-1 and TRBJ1-1; D may be TRBD1 (5 bases). Trimming stripped 5 bases from V and 1 base from J, with 8 bases between. CDR1 is MNHNS and CDR2 is SASEGT in the germline V gene. The CDR3 totals 13 residues. The CDR3 reads CASSFDRNTEAFF. The CDR3 DNA is TGTGCCAGCAGTTTTGACAGGAACACTGAAGCTTTCTTT.

J is TRBJ2-1 and V is TRBV28, with D unclear. This CDR3 region has 14 residues. Germline V lookup: CDR1 MDHEN, CDR2 SYDVKM. With 6 bases removed from V and 0 bases from J, the gap between germline ends came to 9 bases. The CDR3 loop is CASRGRRSYNEQFF. The CDR3 bases are TGTGCCAGCAGGGGCCGCCGCTCCTACAATGAGCAGTTCTTC.

This clone was observed a handful of times. The chain recombines TRBV29-1 with TRBJ1-1; a possible D gene is TRBD1 (6 bases). Germline V CDR1 and CDR2: SQVTM, ANQGSEA. This CDR3 spans 13 amino acids. Trimming removed 6 bases at V and 4 bases at J, with 15 bases between. The DNA for the CDR3 is TGCAGCGTCGATCACAGGGACACCACTGAAGCTTTCTTT. Encoded protein: CSVDHRDTTEAFF. Looking up the rest from reference TRBV29-1 and TRBJ1-1 gives the full variable domain: SAVISQKPSRDICQRGTSLTIQCQVDSQVTMMFWYRQQPGQSLTLIATANQGSEATYESGFVIDKFPISRPNLTFSTLTVSNMSPEDSSIYLCSVDHRDTTEAFFGQGTRLTVV.

The rearrangement joins TRBV6-5 to TRBJ2-1, with 13 bases fitting TRBD2. This CDR3 has 15 residues. V lost 2 bases to trimming and J lost 5 bases; unmatched junction nucleotides: 0. Germline V gives CDR1 MNHEY, CDR2 SVGAGI. The CDR3 nucleotides read TGTGCCAGCAGTTACGGGACTAGCGGGAACAATGAGCAGTTCTTC. Amino acids: CASSYGTSGNNEQFF.

This clone was seen a single time. The chain recombines TRBV10-3 with TRBJ1-1; the match to TRBD1 covers 8 bases. After removal of 2 bases from V and 2 bases from J, the junction contained 4 bases not matched to a gene. Per the germline V gene, CDR1 is ENHRY and CDR2 is SYGVKD. CDR3 length: 15 residues. The CDR3 DNA reads as TGTGCCATCAGTGAGAGGCAGGGGGCAAACACTGAAGCTTTCTTT. Translation: CAISERQGANTEAFF.

This clone has a handful of counts. The chain uses TRBV5-1 and TRBJ1-6, with 8 bases that match TRBD1. The CDR3 totals 16 residues. CDR1 and CDR2 (germline): SGHRS, YFSETQ. V dropped 5 bases and J dropped 6; count of bases not matched to a gene: 10. CDR3 nucleotides: TGCGCCAGCAGGGTTCAGGGGGCGAGTTCTAATTCACCCCTCCACTTT. Amino acids: CASRVQGASSNSPLHF.

The sample holds one count of this clone. Compared with germline, one end of the junction differs, possibly owing to a read error. This chain connects TRBV7-7 to TRBJ2-5; 11 bases align to TRBD2. The DNA matches TRBJ2-7 better at its end, which makes the J call doubtful. The CDR3 is made up of 15 amino acids. CDR1 and CDR2 from the germline V gene are SSHAT and FNYEAQ (reference sequence). CDR3 DNA: TGTGCTAGCAGCTGGACTAGCGGGTTTTCCTACGAGCAGTACTTC. Protein sequence: CASSWTSGFSYEQYF.

This clone was picked up one time. The chain carries TRBV6-1 and TRBJ1-5; 7 nucleotides align to TRBD1. The CDR3 is made up of 15 amino acids. V was clipped by 2 bases and J by 4 bases; unmatched bases: 5. Germline loops: CDR1 MNHNS, CDR2 SASEGT. In nucleotides, the CDR3 is TGTGCCAGCAGTGAATGGGCAGGGGGTAATCAGCCCCAGCATTTT. It codes for CASSEWAGGNQPQHF.

CDR3 in amino acids: CASSQERQSYGYTF. The CDR3 coding sequence is TGCGCCAGCAGCCAAGAACGACAGAGCTATGGCTACACCTTC. The genes are TRBV4-3 and TRBJ1-2; a possible D gene is TRBD1 (5 bases). V was shortened by 0 bases and J by 4 bases, with 9 bases between the two germline ends. Germline V gene sequence: CDR1 LGHNA, CDR2 YSLEER. The CDR3 spans 14 residues.